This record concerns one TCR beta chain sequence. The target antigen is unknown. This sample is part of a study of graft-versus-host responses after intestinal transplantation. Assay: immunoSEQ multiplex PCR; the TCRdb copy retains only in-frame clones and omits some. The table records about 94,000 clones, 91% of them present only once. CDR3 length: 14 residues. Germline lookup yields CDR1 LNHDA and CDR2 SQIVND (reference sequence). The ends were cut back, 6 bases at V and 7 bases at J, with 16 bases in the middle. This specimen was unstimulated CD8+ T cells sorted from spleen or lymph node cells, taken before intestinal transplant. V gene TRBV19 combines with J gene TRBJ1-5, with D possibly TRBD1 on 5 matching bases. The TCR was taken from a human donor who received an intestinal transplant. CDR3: CASSTLGGWQPQHF. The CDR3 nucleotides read TGTGCCAGTAGCACCCTCGGGGGGTGGCAGCCCCAGCATTTT.